This entry is about one T cell receptor beta chain. This sample was included in a study of blood T cell repertoires in COVID-19. In the original workflow: Reference gene primer amplification gave estimated nucleated cell counts. The repertoire was sequenced with immunoSEQ multiplex PCR; TCRdb's copy has only in-frame clones and lacks some. The V and J calls and clone size were taken over from that table, and D and trimming were inferred from the DNA. The sample includes some 240,000 clones, over 75% of them seen just once. V shed 4 bases, J shed 6 bases, and the junction held 7 bases outside the gene matches. Germline CDR1 is LGHDT and CDR2 is YNNKEL (reference sequence). The CDR3 length is 14 residues.

The TCR originated in a human donor in a cohort sampled during active COVID-19. The chain carries TRBV3-1 (or the pseudogene TRBV3-2) and TRBJ1-2; 8 bases match TRBD1. Sequencing was carried out using peripheral blood. The CDR3: CASSRPTGVDGYTF. CDR3 sequence (DNA): TGTGCCAGCAGCCGACCGACAGGGGTTGATGGCTACACCTTC.